The present TCR beta chain was sequenced within a study of control samples from healthy donors and cancer patients. The protocol was immunoSEQ multiplex PCR, while the TCRdb copy is restricted to in-frame clones and leaves out a portion. The sample includes 120,000 to 150,000 clones, 90% to 95% of them seen just once. Germline-derived CDR1 and CDR2 are LGHDT and YNNKEL (reference sequence). The CDR3 extends over 14 amino acids. V was shortened by 5 bases and J by 5 bases, with 14 bases between the two germline ends. The sample was blood. The receptor was isolated from a man in his late teens or twenties in good health. The chain couples TRBV3-1 (or the pseudogene TRBV3-2) to TRBJ2-3; tentatively, D is TRBD2 (6 bases). CDR3 in DNA: TGTGCCAGCAGCTTGGCCGGGAGAGGAGATACGCAGTATTTT. Translation: CASSLAGRGDTQYF.